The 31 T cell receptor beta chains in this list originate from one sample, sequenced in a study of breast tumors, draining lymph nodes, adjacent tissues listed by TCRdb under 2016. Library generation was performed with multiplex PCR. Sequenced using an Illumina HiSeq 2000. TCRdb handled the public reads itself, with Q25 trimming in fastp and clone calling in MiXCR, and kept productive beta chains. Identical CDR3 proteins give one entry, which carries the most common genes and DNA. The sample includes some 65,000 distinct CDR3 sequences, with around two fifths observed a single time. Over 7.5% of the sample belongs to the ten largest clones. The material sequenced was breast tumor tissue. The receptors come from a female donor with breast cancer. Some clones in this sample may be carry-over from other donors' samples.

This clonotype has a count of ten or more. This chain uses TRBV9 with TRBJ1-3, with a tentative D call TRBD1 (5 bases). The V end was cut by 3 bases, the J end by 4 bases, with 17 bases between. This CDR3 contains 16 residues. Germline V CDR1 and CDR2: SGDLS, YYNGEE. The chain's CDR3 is CASSAKTGAGGNTIYF. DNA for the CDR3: TGTGCCAGCAGCGCTAAAACAGGTGCCGGGGGAAACACCATATATTTT.

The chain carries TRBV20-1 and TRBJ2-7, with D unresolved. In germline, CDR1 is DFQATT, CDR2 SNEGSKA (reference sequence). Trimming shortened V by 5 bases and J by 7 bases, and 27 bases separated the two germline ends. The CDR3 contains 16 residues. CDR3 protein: CSALHLFGSSYNEQYF. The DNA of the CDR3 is TGCAGTGCTCTACACCTTTTTGGTAGCTCCTACAATGAGCAGTACTTC.

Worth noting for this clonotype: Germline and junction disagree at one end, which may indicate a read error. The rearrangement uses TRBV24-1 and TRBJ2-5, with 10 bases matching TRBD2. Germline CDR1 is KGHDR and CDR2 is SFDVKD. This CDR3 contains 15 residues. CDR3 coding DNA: TGTGCCAGCAGTTCTAGACTAGCGGGTGAAGAGACCCAGTACTTC. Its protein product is CASSSRLAGEETQYF.

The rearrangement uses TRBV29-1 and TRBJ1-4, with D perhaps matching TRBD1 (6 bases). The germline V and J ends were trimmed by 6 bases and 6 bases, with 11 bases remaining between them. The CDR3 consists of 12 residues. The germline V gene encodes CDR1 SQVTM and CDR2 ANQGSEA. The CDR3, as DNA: TGCAGCGTACAGGGATCGCATGAAAAACTGTTTTTT. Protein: CSVQGSHEKLFF.

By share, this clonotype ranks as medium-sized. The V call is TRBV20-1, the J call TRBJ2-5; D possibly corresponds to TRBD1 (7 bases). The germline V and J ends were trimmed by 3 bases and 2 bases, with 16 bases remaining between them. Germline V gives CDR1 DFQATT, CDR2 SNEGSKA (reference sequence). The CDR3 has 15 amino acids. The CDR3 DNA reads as TGCAGTGCTAGCTACGCGGGACAGCCTCAAGAGACCCAGTACTTC. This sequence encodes CSASYAGQPQETQYF.

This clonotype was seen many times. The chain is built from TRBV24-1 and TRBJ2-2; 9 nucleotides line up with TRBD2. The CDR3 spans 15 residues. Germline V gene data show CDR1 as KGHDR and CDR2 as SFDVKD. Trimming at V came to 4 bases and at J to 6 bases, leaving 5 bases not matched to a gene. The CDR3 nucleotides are TGTGCCACCAGTGAGGCTAGCGGGGTGTCCGGGGAGCTGTTTTTT. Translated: CATSEASGVSGELFF.

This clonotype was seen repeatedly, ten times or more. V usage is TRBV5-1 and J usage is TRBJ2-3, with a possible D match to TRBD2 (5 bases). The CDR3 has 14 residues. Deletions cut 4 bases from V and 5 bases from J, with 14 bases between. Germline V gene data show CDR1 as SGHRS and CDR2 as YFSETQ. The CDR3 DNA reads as TGCGCCAGCAGCGCGGGCCAGCGTGGAGATACGCAGTATTTT. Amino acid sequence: CASSAGQRGDTQYF.

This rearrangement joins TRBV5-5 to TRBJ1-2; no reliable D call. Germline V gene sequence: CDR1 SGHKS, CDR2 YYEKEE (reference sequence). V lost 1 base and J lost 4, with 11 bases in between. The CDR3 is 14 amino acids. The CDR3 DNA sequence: TGTGCCAGCAGCTTGTGGGAGGGAGGCTATGGCTACACCTTC. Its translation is CASSLWEGGYGYTF. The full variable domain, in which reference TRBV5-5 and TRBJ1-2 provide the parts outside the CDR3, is DAGVTQSPTHLIKTRGQQVTLRCSPISGHKSVSWYQQVLGQGPQFIFQYYEKEERGRGNFPDRFSARQFPNYSSELNVNALLLGDSALYLCASSLWEGGYGYTFGSGTRLTVV.

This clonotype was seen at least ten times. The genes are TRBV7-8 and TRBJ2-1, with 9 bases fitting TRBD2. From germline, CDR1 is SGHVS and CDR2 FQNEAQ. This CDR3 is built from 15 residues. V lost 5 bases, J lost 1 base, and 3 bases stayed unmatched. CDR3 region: CASSPTSGSYNEQFF. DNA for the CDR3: TGTGCCAGCAGCCCGACTAGCGGATCCTACAATGAGCAGTTCTTC.

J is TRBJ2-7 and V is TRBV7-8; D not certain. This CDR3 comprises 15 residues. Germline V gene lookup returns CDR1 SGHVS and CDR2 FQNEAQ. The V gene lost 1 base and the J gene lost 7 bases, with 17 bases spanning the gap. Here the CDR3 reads CASSLGRATGHEQYF. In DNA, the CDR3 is TGTGCCAGCAGCTTAGGTCGGGCAACTGGGCATGAGCAGTACTTC.

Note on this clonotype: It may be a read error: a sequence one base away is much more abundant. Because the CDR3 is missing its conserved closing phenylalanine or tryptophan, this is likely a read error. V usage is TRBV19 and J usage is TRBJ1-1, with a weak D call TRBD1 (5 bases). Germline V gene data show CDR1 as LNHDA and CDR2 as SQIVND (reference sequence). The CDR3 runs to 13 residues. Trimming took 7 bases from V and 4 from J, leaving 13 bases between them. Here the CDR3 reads CASTWGRGTEAFS. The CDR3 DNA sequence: TGTGCCAGTACATGGGGCCGGGGCACTGAAGCTTTCTCT.

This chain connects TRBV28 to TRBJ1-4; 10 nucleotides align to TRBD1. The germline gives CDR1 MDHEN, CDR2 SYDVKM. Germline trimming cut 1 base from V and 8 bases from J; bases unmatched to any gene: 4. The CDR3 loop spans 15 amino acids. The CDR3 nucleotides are TGTGCCAGCAGTTTATTGACAGGGGGCCGGGAAAAACTGTTTTTT. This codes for CASSLLTGGREKLFF.

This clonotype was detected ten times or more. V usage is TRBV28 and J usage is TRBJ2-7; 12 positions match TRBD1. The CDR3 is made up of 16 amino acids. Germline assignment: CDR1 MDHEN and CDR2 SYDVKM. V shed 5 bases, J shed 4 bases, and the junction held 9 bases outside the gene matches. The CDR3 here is CASSTQGQGAGYEQYF. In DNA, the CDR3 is TGTGCCAGCAGTACTCAGGGACAGGGGGCTGGATACGAGCAGTACTTC.

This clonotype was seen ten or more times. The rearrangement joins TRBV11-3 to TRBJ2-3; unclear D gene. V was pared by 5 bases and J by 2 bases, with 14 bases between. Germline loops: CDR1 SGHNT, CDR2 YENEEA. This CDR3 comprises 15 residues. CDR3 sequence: CASSPRPGTTDTQYF. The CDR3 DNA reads TGTGCCAGCAGCCCACGCCCAGGAACCACAGATACGCAGTATTTT.

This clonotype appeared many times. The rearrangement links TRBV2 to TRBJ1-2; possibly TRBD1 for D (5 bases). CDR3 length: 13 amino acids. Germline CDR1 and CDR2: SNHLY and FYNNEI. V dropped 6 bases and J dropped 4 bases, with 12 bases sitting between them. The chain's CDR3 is CASRLDSLYGYTF. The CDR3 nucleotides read TGTGCCAGCAGACTCGACAGCCTCTATGGCTACACCTTC.

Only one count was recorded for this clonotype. The CDR3 loop reads CASSPRDYNEQFGNTIYF. In DNA form, the CDR3 reads TGCGCCAGCAGCCCCAGGGACTACAATGAGCAGTTCGGAAACACCATATATTTT. J is TRBJ1-3 and V is TRBV4-1; D possibly corresponds to TRBD1 (5 bases). The CDR3 has 18 amino acids. Per germline, CDR1 MGHRA and CDR2 YSYEKL. V gave up 4 bases and J gave up 4 bases, with 23 bases separating them.

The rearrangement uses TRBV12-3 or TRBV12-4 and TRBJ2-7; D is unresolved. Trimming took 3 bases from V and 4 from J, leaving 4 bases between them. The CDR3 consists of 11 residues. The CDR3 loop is CASSFEYEQYF. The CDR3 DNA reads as TGTGCCAGCAGTTTTGAATACGAGCAGTACTTC.

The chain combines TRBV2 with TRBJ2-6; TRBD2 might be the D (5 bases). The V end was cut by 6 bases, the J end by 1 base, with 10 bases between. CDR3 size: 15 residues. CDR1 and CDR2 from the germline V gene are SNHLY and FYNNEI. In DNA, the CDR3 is TGTGCCAGCAGCACCCGAGGGTCTGGGGCCAACGTCCTGACTTTC. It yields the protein CASSTRGSGANVLTF. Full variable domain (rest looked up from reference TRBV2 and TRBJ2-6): EPEVTQTPSHQVTQMGQEVILRCVPISNHLYFYWYRQILGQKVEFLVSFYNNEISEKSEIFDDQFSVERPDGSNFTLKIRSTKLEDSAMYFCASSTRGSGANVLTFGAGSRLTVL.

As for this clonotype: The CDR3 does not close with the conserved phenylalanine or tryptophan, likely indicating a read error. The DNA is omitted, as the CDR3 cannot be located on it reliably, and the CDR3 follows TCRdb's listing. CDR3 sequence reads: CASSLTSGRI. The rearrangement links TRBV12-3 or TRBV12-4 to TRBJ1-5. The CDR3 is 10 residues long, ends included.

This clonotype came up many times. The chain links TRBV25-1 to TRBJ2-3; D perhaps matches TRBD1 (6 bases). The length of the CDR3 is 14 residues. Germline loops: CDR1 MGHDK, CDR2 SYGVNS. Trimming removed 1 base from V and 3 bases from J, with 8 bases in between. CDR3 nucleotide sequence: TGTGCCAGCAGTGAATCAGGACAGACAGATACGCAGTATTTT. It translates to CASSESGQTDTQYF.

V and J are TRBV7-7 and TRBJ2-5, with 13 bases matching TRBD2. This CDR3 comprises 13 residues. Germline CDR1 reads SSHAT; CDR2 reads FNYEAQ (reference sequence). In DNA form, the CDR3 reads TGTGCAATACTAGCGGGAGGGCCGGAGACCCAGTACTTC. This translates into CAILAGGPETQYF. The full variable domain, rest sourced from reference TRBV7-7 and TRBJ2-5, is GAGVSQSPRYKVTKRGQDVTLRCDPISSHATLYWYQQALGQGPEFLTYFNYEAQPDKSGLPSDRFSAERPEGSISTLTIQRTEQRDSAMYRCAILAGGPETQYFGPGTRLLVL.

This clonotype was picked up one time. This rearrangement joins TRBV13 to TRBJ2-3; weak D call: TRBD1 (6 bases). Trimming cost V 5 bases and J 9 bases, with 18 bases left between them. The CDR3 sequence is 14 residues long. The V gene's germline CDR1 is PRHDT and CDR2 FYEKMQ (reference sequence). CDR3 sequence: CASSEEGVSWTQYF. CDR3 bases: TGTGCCAGCAGCGAAGAGGGGGTTTCTTGGACGCAGTATTTT.

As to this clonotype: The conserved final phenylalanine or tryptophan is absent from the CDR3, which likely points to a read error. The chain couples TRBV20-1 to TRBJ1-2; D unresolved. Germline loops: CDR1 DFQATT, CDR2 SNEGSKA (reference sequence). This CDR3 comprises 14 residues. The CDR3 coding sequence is TGCAGCGCTAGCGTCGGTGGGTTGTCGGATGGCTACACCCTC. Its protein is CSASVGGLSDGYTL.

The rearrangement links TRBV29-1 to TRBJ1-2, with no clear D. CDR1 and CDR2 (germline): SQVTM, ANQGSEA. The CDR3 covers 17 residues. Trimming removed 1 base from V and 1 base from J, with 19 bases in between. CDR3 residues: CSVEGSTVLGDNYGYTF. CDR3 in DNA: TGCAGCGTTGAAGGCTCCACTGTCCTTGGTGATAACTATGGCTACACCTTC.

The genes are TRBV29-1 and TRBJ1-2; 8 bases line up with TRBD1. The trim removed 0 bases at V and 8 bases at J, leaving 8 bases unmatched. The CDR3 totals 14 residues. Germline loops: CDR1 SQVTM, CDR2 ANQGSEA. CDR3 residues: CSVEEPQGAWGYTF. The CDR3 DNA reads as TGCAGCGTTGAAGAACCCCAGGGGGCTTGGGGCTACACCTTC.

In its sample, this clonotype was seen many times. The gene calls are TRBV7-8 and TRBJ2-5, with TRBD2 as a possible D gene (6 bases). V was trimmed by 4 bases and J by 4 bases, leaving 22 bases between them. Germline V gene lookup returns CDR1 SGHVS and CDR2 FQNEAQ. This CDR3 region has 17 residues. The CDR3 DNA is TGTGCCAGCAGCTCTCTCCGGGGCGGGGTGGAGGGAGAGACCCAGTACTTC. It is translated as CASSSLRGGVEGETQYF.

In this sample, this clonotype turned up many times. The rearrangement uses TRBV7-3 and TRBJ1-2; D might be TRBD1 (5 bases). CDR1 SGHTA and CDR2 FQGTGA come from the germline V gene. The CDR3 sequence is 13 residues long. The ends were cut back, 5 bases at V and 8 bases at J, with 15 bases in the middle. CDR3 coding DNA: TGTGCCAGCAGCCCCTGGGGGGGTGAAGGCTACACCTTC. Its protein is CASSPWGGEGYTF.

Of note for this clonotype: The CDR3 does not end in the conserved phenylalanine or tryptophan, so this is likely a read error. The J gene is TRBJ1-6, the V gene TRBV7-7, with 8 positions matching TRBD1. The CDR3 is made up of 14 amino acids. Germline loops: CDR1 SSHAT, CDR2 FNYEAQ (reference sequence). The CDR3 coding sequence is TGTGCTAGCAGCTTAGGACAGGGTTCTGGACCCCTCCACCTT. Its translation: CASSLGQGSGPLHL.

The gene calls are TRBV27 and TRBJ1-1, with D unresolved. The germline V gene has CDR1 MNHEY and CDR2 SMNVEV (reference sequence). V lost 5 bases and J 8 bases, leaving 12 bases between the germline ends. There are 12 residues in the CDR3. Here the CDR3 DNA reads TGTGCCAGCAGTCCCCTCGGAAGGGAAGCTTTCTTT. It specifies CASSPLGREAFF.

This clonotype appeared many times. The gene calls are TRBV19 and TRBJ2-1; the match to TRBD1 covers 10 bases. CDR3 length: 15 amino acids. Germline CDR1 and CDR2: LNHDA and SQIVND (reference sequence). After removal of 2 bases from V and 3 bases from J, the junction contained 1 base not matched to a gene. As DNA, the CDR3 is TGTGCCAGTAGTATAAGGACAGGGGGCTACAATGAGCAGTTCTTC. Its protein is CASSIRTGGYNEQFF.

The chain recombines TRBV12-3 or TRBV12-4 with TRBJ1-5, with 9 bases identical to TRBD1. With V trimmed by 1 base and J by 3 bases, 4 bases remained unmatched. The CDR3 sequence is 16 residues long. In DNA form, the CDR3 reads TGTGCCAGCAGTTTAGAGACAGGGGGAGCCAATCAGCCCCAGCATTTT. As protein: CASSLETGGANQPQHF.